Following are 3 T cell receptor beta chains from one sample sequenced in a study of control samples from healthy donors and cancer patients. TCRdb keeps only in-frame clones here, not all; method: immunoSEQ multiplex PCR. In the table there are under 200,000 clones, about nine tenths of which are singletons. The sequencing sample was made of blood. These receptors were collected from a woman in her 30s in good health.

This clone was recorded a few times. This chain uses TRBV5-1 with TRBJ2-1; D is perhaps TRBD1 (5 bases). CDR1 and CDR2 from the germline V gene are SGHRS and YFSETQ. The germline V and J ends were trimmed by 4 bases and 5 bases, with 7 bases remaining between them. The CDR3 sequence is 12 residues long. The CDR3 region has the DNA TGCGCCAGCAGCCTGACAGACAATGAGCAGTTCTTC. It is translated as CASSLTDNEQFF.

On this clone: The same CDR3 also results from other DNA sequences found in this sample. The chain uses TRBV3-1 (or the pseudogene TRBV3-2) and TRBJ2-1; D gene ambiguous. The V end was cut by 0 bases, the J end by 4 bases, with 4 bases between. The germline gives CDR1 LGHDT, CDR2 YNNKEL (reference sequence). CDR3 length equals 13 residues. The CDR3 loop reads CASSQDRYNEQFF. The DNA of the CDR3 is TGTGCCAGCAGCCAAGATCGGTACAATGAGCAGTTCTTC.

This clone has just a few counts. In DNA, the CDR3 is TGTGCCAGCAGCAAGGGGACAACTAACTATGGCTACACCTTC. This translates into CASSKGTTNYGYTF. The J gene is TRBJ1-2, the V gene TRBV21-1; no DNA check was done on the table's D call, TRBD1. TRBV21-1 is given as a pseudogene. CDR3 length: 14 residues.